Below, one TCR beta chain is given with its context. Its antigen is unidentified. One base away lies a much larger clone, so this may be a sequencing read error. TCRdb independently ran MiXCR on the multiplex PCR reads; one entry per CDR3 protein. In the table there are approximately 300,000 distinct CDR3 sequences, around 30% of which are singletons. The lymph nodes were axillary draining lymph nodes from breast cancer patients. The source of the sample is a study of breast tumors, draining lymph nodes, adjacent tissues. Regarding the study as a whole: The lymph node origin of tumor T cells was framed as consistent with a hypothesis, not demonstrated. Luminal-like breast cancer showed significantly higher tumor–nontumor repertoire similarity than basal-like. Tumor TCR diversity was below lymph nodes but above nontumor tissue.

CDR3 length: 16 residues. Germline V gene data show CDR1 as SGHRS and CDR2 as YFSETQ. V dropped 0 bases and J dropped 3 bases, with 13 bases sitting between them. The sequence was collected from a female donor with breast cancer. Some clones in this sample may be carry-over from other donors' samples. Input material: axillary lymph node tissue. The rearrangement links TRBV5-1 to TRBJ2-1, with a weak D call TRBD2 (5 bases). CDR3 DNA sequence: TGCGCCAGCAGCTTGGCCACCGGGGTCGTCTACAATGAGCAGTTCTTC. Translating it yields CASSLATGVVYNEQFF.